This is a list of T cell receptor beta chains from one sample in a study of T cell repertoires in cytomegalovirus infection. TCRdb processed the reads anew with MiXCR; each CDR3 protein has one entry. The sample holds under 850,000 distinct CDR3 sequences; 35% are singletons and the top ten take roughly 2.9%. Sequenced: PBMCs. The source is a human donor in good health (CMV status not recorded). Some clones in this sample may be carry-over from other donors' samples. Both conserved end residues are part of each CDR3. A D gene is named only where the DNA matches it firmly. Expanded clones are given a class, and other clones once, few, many or no size at all.

>NA|few|TRBV27|TRBJ2-5
TGTGCCAGCAGTCGGCCGGGGGCGCTTGAGACCCAGTACTTC
CASSRPGALETQYF
>NA|many|TRBV28|TRBJ2-4
TGTGCCAGCAGTTTATTTGGGCTAGCCAAAAACATTCAGTACTTC
CASSLFGLAKNIQYF
>TRBD1|few|TRBV7-2|TRBJ2-7
TGTGCCAGCAGCTTCTGGACAGGTTTGTCCTACGAGCAGTACTTC
CASSFWTGLSYEQYF
>TRBD2|few|TRBV5-1|TRBJ2-2
TGCGCCAGCAGCCAGTCCGGGACTAGCGGGAAATTCACCGGGGAGCTGTTTTTT
CASSQSGTSGKFTGELFF
>TRBD1|NA|TRBV7-8|TRBJ2-3
TGTGCCAGCAGCTCCACCCCCGGGACAGGGAGGTCAGATACGCAGTATTTT
CASSSTPGTGRSDTQYF
>TRBD2|NA|TRBV11-1|TRBJ2-7
TGTGCCAGCAGCCCGGAAAGCGGGAAGCAGTACTTC
CASSPESGKQYF
>NA|few|TRBV6-1|TRBJ2-2
TGTGCCAGCAGTGTATTTGGGACGCCCTCCGGCGGGGAGCTGTTTTTT
CASSVFGTPSGGELFF
>TRBD1|NA|TRBV7-2|TRBJ2-5
TGTGCCAGCAGCCTACGGACAGGGAAGTCTGGGACCCAGTACTTC
CASSLRTGKSGTQYF
>NA|few|TRBV28|TRBJ2-5
TGTGCCAGCAGACTATTCGACACTCCCCAAGAGACCCAGTACTTC
CASRLFDTPQETQYF
>NA|once|TRBV2|TRBJ2-2
TGTGCCAGCTACGCAGGGGCGAACACCGGGGAGCTGTTTTTT
CASYAGANTGELFF
>TRBD1|many|TRBV7-6|TRBJ2-7
TGTGCCAGCAGCTTATCATTAGCCGGGACAGACTCCTACGAGCAGTACTTC
CASSLSLAGTDSYEQYF
>NA|NA|TRBV6-5|TRBJ2-7
TGTGCCAGCAGTTACTCGACTCTCTCCTACGAGCAGTACTTC
CASSYSTLSYEQYF
>NA|once|TRBV30|TRBJ1-1
TGTGCCTGGAGTAGGGCTGAAGCTTTCTTT
CAWSRAEAFF
>NA|NA|TRBV28|TRBJ2-1
TGTGCCAGCAGTTTCTCGTCGGATTACAATGAGCAGTTCTTC
CASSFSSDYNEQFF
>TRBD2|many|TRBV7-8|TRBJ2-7
TGTGCCAGCAGCACGGGACTAGCGGGGGCCACAGACCTCTACGAGCAGTACTTC
CASSTGLAGATDLYEQYF
>NA|NA|TRBV27|TRBJ2-7
TGTGCCAGCAGTTTGTACGGGATGGCAGTGGACGAGCAGTACTTC
CASSLYGMAVDEQYF
>TRBD2|NA|TRBV5-1|TRBJ2-3
TGCGCCAGCAGCTTGGAGTTCCCTAGCGGGGGGGCCAGCACAGATACGCAGTATTTT
CASSLEFPSGGASTDTQYF
>NA|NA|TRBV6-5|TRBJ2-2
TGTGCCAGCAGCCGGGTCCCTGACACCGGGGAGCTGTTTTTT
CASSRVPDTGELFF
>TRBD1|NA|TRBV28|TRBJ2-1
TGTGCCAGCAGTCGCGATACAGGGGGCACCTACAATGAGCAGTTCTTC
CASSRDTGGTYNEQFF
>NA|NA|TRBV6-6|TRBJ1-2
TGTGCCAGCAGTTACGGTTCCCATTATGGCTACACCTTC
CASSYGSHYGYTF
>TRBD1|NA|TRBV27|TRBJ1-1
TGTGCCAGCAGTTTATCAGGGACAGGGGGCACTGAAGCTTTCTTT
CASSLSGTGGTEAFF
>TRBD2|few|TRBV7-9|TRBJ2-2
TGTGCCAGCAGCCCGACTAGCTCCGCCGGGGAGCTGTTTTTT
CASSPTSSAGELFF
>NA|NA|TRBV12-3/TRBV12-4|TRBJ2-2
TGTGCCAGCAGCCCAGGGGGGGGGGCCAACACCGGGGAGCTGTTTTTT
CASSPGGGANTGELFF
>NA|once|TRBV28|TRBJ2-1
TGTGCCAGCAGACCCCGAACGACCGGCTACAATGAGCAGTTCTTC
CASRPRTTGYNEQFF
>NA|NA|TRBV6-8|TRBJ2-7
TGTGCCAGCAGGGGCGGTAGGGTCTCGACCTACGAGCAGTACTTC
CASRGGRVSTYEQYF
>TRBD2|NA|TRBV4-2|TRBJ2-1
TGTGCCAGCAGCCAAGGGGGACTAGCGGGAGCTCACAATGAGCAGTTCTTC
CASSQGGLAGAHNEQFF
>NA|NA|TRBV7-8|TRBJ2-7
TGTGCCAGCAGCTTAGAGGGCAGGCCCTCCTACGAGCAGTACTTC
CASSLEGRPSYEQYF